This TCR beta chain originates from a study of cytomegalovirus exposure and HLA in healthy donors. Across the study: In a later analysis, it was reported that the approximately 120 validation repertoires had been produced on the same platform as the 666 repertoires belonging to the first cohort. Broader study findings: While the bulk of TCR sequences proved rare, some public TCRs turned up in many donors. Diagnosis of cytomegalovirus status made by the classifier reportedly showed high specificity and sensitivity.

CDR1 and CDR2 from the germline V gene are MDHEN and SYDVKM. V lost 5 bases and J lost 0; bases outside the gene matches: 4. The CDR3 runs 15 residues. As to this clone: The antigen is undetermined.

Sequencing used immunoSEQ multiplex PCR; TCRdb keeps in-frame clones, though not all of them. Here the sample spans roughly 260,000 clones, approximately 87% being singletons. The donors were members of the approximately 130-subject validation cohort (separate from the approximately 670-subject first cohort). Sequencing was performed on PBMCs. The J gene is TRBJ2-3, the V gene TRBV28; the match to TRBD2 covers 8 bases. The TCR originated in a man aged 18 to 35 in good health and CMV-seronegative. The CDR3 region has the DNA TGTGCCAGCAGTCCTAGCGGGTCTAGCACAGATACGCAGTATTTT. This sequence encodes CASSPSGSSTDTQYF.